This section outlines one TCR beta chain sequence together with its context. The antigen is not known. The sample comes from a study of shared clonotypes between healthy human individuals. Study conclusions and caveats: Shared across a handful of donors were 4% to 6% of the naive CD4 clonotypes. Some clonotypes were shared by all four sorted-subset donors, while others were not shared. The non-shared ones had lower generation probabilities than the shared ones.

V lost 3 bases and J lost 8; bases outside the gene matches: 15. CDR3 length equals 16 residues. The germline V gene has CDR1 GTSNPN and CDR2 SVGIG (reference sequence). Authors' analysis steps: Junction-only sequences produced by ImmunoSEQ had no quality scores, so filtering differed. TCRdb keeps only in-frame clones here, not all; method: immunoSEQ multiplex PCR. V and J calls and clone size are given by that table; D and trimming were obtained from the DNA. The data contain 640,000 or so clones, about 78% of them singletons. The chain recombines TRBV30 with TRBJ1-4; 7 bases align to TRBD1. Input material: memory CD4+ T cells sorted from blood. Regarding subset: CD45RA-negative fraction. The receptor was derived from a woman younger than 45 in good health. This CDR3 is CAWSPFKTGLREKLFF. In DNA form, the CDR3 reads TGTGCCTGGAGCCCCTTTAAGACAGGGTTGAGAGAAAAACTGTTTTTT.